This TCR beta chain appears in the sequencing data of a study of blood T cells in healthy people across ages. To note about this clonotype: Its antigen is not identified.

A sample-barcoded 5' primer and a J-beta primer mix were used in a second PCR of roughly 7 to 12 cycles. Each CDR3 protein gets one entry after TCRdb re-called the 5' RACE reads with MiXCR. This sample has about 1.8 million distinct CDR3 sequences; approximately 50% occur once, and the top ten carry approximately 2%. Study results and limitations: Older age coincided with a roughly linear decline in TCR beta diversity per million T cells.

The germline V and J ends were trimmed by 0 bases and 7 bases, with 13 bases remaining between them. Germline CDR1 is DFQATT and CDR2 is SNEGSKA (reference sequence). There are 14 residues in the CDR3. The chain combines TRBV20-1 with TRBJ2-1; D gene ambiguous. This sequence was found in a woman aged 40 to 50 in good health. Source material: blood. For the CDR3, the DNA is TGCAGTGCTAGAGATCTCAATAGGATAAATGAGCAGTTCTTC. Translating gives CSARDLNRINEQFF.